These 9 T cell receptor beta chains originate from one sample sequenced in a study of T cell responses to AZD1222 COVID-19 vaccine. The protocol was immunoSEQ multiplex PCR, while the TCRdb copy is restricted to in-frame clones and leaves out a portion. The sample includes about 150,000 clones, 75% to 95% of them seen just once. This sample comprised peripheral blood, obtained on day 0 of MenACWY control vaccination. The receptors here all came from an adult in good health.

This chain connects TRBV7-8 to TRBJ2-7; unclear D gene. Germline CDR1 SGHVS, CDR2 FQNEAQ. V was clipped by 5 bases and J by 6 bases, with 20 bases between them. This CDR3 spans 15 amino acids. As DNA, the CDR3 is TGTGCCAGCAGCCAAAACCCTTCTACCGCATCCGAGCAGTACTTC. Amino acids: CASSQNPSTASEQYF.

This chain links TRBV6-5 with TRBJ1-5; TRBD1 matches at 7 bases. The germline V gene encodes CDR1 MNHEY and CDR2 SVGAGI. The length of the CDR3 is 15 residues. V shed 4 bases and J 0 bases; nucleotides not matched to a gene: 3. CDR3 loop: CASSSGQLSNQPQHF. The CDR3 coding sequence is TGTGCCAGCAGTTCGGGACAGCTTAGCAATCAGCCCCAGCATTTT.

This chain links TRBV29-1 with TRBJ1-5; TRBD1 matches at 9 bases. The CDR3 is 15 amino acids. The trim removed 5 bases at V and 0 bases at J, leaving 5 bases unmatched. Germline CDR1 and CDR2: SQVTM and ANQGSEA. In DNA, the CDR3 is TGCAGCGTTTCCGGGACAGGGCATAGCAATCAGCCCCAGCATTTT. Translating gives CSVSGTGHSNQPQHF.

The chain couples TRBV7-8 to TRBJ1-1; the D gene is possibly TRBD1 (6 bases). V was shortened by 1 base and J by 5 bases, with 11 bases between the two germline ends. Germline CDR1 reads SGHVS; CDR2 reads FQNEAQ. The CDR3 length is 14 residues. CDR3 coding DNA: TGTGCCAGCAGCTTAGTGAGGGGGAGGACTGAAGCTTTCTTT. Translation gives CASSLVRGRTEAFF.

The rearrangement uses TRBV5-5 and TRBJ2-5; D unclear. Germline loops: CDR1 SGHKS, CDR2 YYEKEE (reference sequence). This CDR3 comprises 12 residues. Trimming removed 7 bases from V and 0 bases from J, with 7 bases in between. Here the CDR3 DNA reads TGTGCCAGCGAAGTGTACCAAGAGACCCAGTACTTC. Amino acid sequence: CASEVYQETQYF.

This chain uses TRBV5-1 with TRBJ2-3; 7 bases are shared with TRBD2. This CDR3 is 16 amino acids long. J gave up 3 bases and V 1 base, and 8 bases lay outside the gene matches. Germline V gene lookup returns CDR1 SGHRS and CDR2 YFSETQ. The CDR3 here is CASSLNAGVGTDTQYF. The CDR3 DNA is TGCGCCAGCAGCTTGAACGCGGGAGTTGGGACAGATACGCAGTATTTT.

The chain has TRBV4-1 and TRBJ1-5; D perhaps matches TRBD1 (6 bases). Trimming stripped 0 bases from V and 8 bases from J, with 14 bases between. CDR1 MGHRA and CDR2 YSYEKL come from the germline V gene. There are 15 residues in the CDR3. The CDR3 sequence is CASSQDMGASEPQHF. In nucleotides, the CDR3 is TGCGCCAGCAGCCAAGATATGGGGGCATCAGAGCCCCAGCATTTT.

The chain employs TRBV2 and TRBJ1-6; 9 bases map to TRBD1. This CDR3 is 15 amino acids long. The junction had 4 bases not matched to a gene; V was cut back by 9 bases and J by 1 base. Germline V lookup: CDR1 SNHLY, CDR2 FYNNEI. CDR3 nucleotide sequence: TGTGCCAGTTCGACAGGGGGTTCCTATAATTCACCCCTCCACTTT. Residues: CASSTGGSYNSPLHF.

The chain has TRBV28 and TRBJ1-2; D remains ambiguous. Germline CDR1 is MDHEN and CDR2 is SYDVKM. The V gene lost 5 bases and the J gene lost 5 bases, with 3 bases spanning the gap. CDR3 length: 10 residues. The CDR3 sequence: CASSGYGYTF. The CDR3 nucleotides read TGTGCCAGCAGTGGATATGGCTACACCTTC.